This record looks at one T cell receptor beta chain sequence and its context. No cognate antigen has been identified for it. Qualities for individual bases were not recorded, and no much larger clone is one base off. The cohort was made up of hundreds of healthy bone marrow donors. All cohort members were sampled while nominally healthy, although unrecorded immune exposures were likely present. The donor tested CMV seronegative and was one of the 352 seronegative cohort members. A peripheral blood sample was collected from each donor, and TCR beta sequencing was performed on peripheral blood mononuclear cells. The Qiagen DNeasy Blood Extraction Kit was used to extract genomic DNA from the blood cell samples. The source of the sample is a study of cytomegalovirus exposure and HLA in healthy donors (dated by TCRdb to about 2017). Background for the entire study: In an earlier analysis of roughly 500 of the donors, under 300 Gb of sequence data and 100 million or so unique TCR beta sequences from about 179 million T cells were reported. About 300 gigabases of sequencing data and 70 million to 85 million unique TCR sequences were included in an early release covering several hundred HLA-typed donors. The genetic ancestry cluster associated with self-reported Caucasian donors included around four fifths of the 300 to 400 genotyped donors. The aim of the study was to test whether cataloging public T cell receptors could identify signatures of past pathogen exposure. Using immunosequencing, the study profiled T cell repertoires from 500 to 800 subjects and related those repertoires to cytomegalovirus serostatus. Besides the first cohort of 666 subjects, a separate validation cohort made up of over a hundred different subjects was used. To predict cytomegalovirus infection status, the study brought together high-throughput TCR immunosequencing, statistical association of individual TCRs with disease status, and machine learning. A later analysis re-examined previously published TCR beta repertoires from roughly 650 donors and added high-resolution HLA genotyping to investigate patterns of TCR occurrence. Rather than drawing on any new phenotypic data, the later analysis identified candidate immune exposures from TCR beta sequences and the way those sequences occurred across donors. An earlier analysis of about 600 of the donors used high-throughput TCR beta sequencing to judge whether each TCR beta V gene segment behaved as functional or pseudogenic. Alongside the repertoire data, information on donor age, sex, ethnicity and CMV serostatus was compiled. A later genetic analysis used genome-wide SNP genotypes for about 65% of the 666 donors, treating that subset as a discovery cohort. Every repertoire in the discovery cohort had been generated on one and the same sequencing platform. HLA typing included class I and class II loci at four-digit resolution. Typing coverage varied by locus: about 620-630 donors for A, B, C, DRB1 and DQB1; approximately 500 for DQA1; approximately 610 for DPA1; roughly 450 for DPB1. Because of strong linkage in the cohort, five DR-DQ haplotypes were treated as single units for association and clustering. Among around 400 genotyped donors of the cohort, an average of around 240,000 unique TCR beta nucleotide sequences were sequenced per donor, 15% to 20% of them non-productive. Beyond this particular receptor, the publication reports: A total of roughly 160 TCR beta chains were listed by the study as associated with cytomegalovirus. An earlier analysis of around 500 of the donors showed that most TCR beta V segments appeared in productive rearrangements either about 90% or about 30% of the time, which broadly matched IMGT annotations. A further reported finding was that TCR beta sequences accurately predicted the HLA-A and HLA-B alleles for most subjects in the first cohort. Correlated functional status among segregating V segments might be attributable to linkage disequilibrium, but an unknown experimental factor could not be ruled out. In a later genetic analysis, fewer N-insertions in productive TCRs were reported among donors in an Asian-associated ancestry cluster than the 666-donor mean. Because counts were too low, some 17 rarely observed V segments, including chromosome 9 orphons, were excluded from the earlier analysis of some 540 of the donors. Because HLA typing was unavailable for some donors at each locus, only the typed subset was used in association tests. When HLA alleles, especially DR and DQ, strongly co-occurred, TCR associations were difficult to assign to individual alleles. A later genetic analysis associated a missense DCLRE1C variant with V-gene and J-gene trimming of TCR beta chains, and an independent cohort replicated the association. A later analysis found that TCR association rates varied across HLA loci, with DRB1 alleles showing the most associated TCRs and HLA-C alleles the fewest. In a later analysis, HLA-associated TCR beta chains showed more clonal expansion and lower generation probabilities than non-associated chains that were equally common. A few of the identified cytomegalovirus-associated TCR beta chains were confirmed in vitro to be specific for cytomegalovirus antigens. While some public TCRs were present in many individuals, most TCR sequences turned up only very rarely across donors. In a later analysis, several top co-occurrence clusters were reported to appear linked to parvovirus B19, influenza, CMV and Epstein-Barr virus. Cytomegalovirus status was reported to be diagnosed by the classifier with high specificity and sensitivity in both the original and validation cohorts. The 87-base-pair reads could not distinguish some IMGT-functional V segments, including TRBV6-2 and TRBV6-3, so those segments were excluded. A later analysis found that most CMV-associated TCR beta chains appeared HLA-restricted, with HLA associations seemingly driven largely by CMV exposure. The authors suggested that the approach could potentially be generalized to other disease states and immunological phenotypes. This cohort had only TCR beta chains sequenced, and the lack of alpha or paired-chain data limited which features could be detected. A group of highly shared sequence variants was considered likely to be a technical artifact of the sequencing pipeline. At a false discovery rate of 0.05, a later analysis linked roughly 17,000 TCR beta sequences to specific HLA alleles. Presence/absence analyses assumed roughly uniform sequencing depth across donors, an assumption that may not hold. CMV serostatus was the only immune exposure information available for the cohort.

Library preparation was by the immunoSEQ multiplex PCR assay. For the multiplex PCR, a mixture combining 60 forward primers for TCR Vbeta segments and 13 reverse primers for TCR Jbeta segments was used. A multiplex PCR assay on genomic DNA amplified the CDR3 region of rearranged TCR beta genes. The Illumina HiSeq System was used to sequence the amplified TCR beta libraries as 87-base-pair reads. Regarding the original processing steps: A later analysis tallied 80 million to 95 million unique TCR beta chains across the approximately 670 repertoires, and around 12 million of those chains were shared by two or more donors. To remove PCR and sequencing errors, raw reads were error-corrected and collapsed into unique sequences using a nearest-neighbor algorithm that merged closely related sequences. Alignment of CDR3 sequences to IMGT reference sequences was used to assign V, D and J gene segments. For a sequence to be retained, a match of at least six nucleotides was required to both a V gene segment and a J gene segment. Rearrangements were classified as productive when the CDR3 lacked stop codons and remained in frame with V and J, and all other rearrangements were classified as non-productive. CDR3 was defined according to IMGT convention as the region running from the second conserved V-encoded cysteine to the conserved J-encoded phenylalanine. The earlier analysis of fewer than 700 of the donors excluded sequences that lacked an unambiguous match to a single V gene segment. In an earlier analysis of 587 of the donors, V segments were called functional above 56.7% productive rearrangements and were called segregating when the between-donor standard deviation exceeded 5%. A statistical classification framework was built for diagnosing cytomegalovirus status from the catalog of TCR beta chain sequences. In a later analysis, TCR nucleotide sequences were compared against IMGT/GENE-DB human TR gene sequences so that V and J genes could be assigned. A later analysis assigned CDR3 sequences and most-parsimonious VDJ recombination scenarios with the TCRdist pipeline. A later analysis defined each TCR beta chain by its CDR3 amino acid sequence plus V-gene family, and excluded reads lacking a unique V-gene family. In a later analysis, 500 to 700 highly shared, low-generation-probability nucleotide sequences were removed to address suspected cross-contamination and a sequencing artifact. In a later analysis, a clonal expansion index was calculated for each public chain from normalized within-repertoire ranks of inferred template counts. In a later analysis, generation probabilities were computed using a VDJ recombination model fitted to out-of-frame rearrangements, and the results were checked against IGoR. A later analysis scored TCR-TCR, TCR-HLA and TCR-CMV co-occurrence with hypergeometric tests, applying a repertoire-size bias correction to TCR pairs. False discovery rates were estimated in a later analysis by permuting HLA or CMV assignments 20 times. In a later analysis, co-occurring TCRs were grouped using DBSCAN, with TCRdist sequence similarity added in when clustering inside HLA-allele-positive subsets. Repertoires with fewer than 30,000 or more than 120,000 public chains, plus five repertoires with anomalous nucleotide sharing, were excluded from co-occurrence clustering. Held by TCRdb, this immuneACCESS table contains in-frame sequences only and omits some clones. Under half of the omission traces to an unresolved V gene where checked; the cause of the rest is unknown. That table supplies the V and J calls and clone size; D and trimming were determined from the DNA. In all, the sample holds more than 100,000 clones, and approximately 87% of those were seen once. The top ten hold more than 1.5% of the sample.

The CDR3 numbers 16 residues from cysteine through phenylalanine. Only CDR3 DNA remains: 48 bases, in frame from the first base. CDR1 and CDR2 (KGHSH, LQKENI) derive from the germline V gene. Ends trimmed: V by 6 bases, J by 3 bases; bases unmatched to a gene: 10. Recombination joined TRBV18 with TRBJ2-3, and 9 bases in between align with TRBD2. Material for sequencing was PBMCs. The TCR sequence derives from a man aged 40-49 years in good health and CMV-seronegative. DNA sequence: TGTGCCAGCTCGCCTCGACTAGCGGACGGGACAGATACGCAGTATTTT. Its protein reads: CASSPRLADGTDTQYF.